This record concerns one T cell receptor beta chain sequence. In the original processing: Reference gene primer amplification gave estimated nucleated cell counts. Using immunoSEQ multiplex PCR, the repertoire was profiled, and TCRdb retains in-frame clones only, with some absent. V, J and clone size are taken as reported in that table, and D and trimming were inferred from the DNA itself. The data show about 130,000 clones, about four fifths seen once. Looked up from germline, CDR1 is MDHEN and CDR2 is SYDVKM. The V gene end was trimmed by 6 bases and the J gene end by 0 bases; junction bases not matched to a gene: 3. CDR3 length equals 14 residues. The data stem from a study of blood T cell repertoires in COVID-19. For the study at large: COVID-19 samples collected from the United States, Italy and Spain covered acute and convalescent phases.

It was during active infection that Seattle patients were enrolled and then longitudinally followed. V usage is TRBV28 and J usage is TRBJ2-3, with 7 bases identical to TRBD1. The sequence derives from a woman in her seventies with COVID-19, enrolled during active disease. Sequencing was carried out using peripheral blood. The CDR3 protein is CASRAGGSTDTQYF. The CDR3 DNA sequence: TGTGCCAGCAGGGCAGGGGGTAGCACAGATACGCAGTATTTT.